This TCR beta chain was recovered during a study of long-term antiretroviral therapy in people with HIV (dated by TCRdb to the early 2020s). Regarding the complete study: The earliest samples were collected roughly a decade before the 2015 WHO recommendation for immediate ART, at a time when ART was usually postponed until CD4 counts fell. This retrospective serial study examined whether starting ART and sustained HIV suppression were associated with changes in the composition and diversity of the TRB repertoire in peripheral blood. A total of around 190 cryopreserved PBMC samples came from approximately 30 adults with confirmed HIV infection and were collected serially over a mean of roughly six years (range 1-12). About 35% of the 30 participants with HIV were female. No cross-contamination during QIAcube processing was shown when test extractions of a monoclonal T-cell line were performed alongside over 25 polyclonal samples.

The CDR3 holds 19 amino acids from the cysteine to the phenylalanine. The retained sequence is limited to the CDR3, 57 bases, with the frame set at the first base. Trimming removed 4 bases from V and 1 base from J; the gene matches leave 11 bases unexplained. CDR1 and CDR2 (MNHEY, SMNVEV) derive from the germline V gene (reference sequence). The paper's findings and limits, for the study overall: Because pre-ART samples had limited cell numbers, unsorted PBMC were profiled rather than sorted CD4+ and CD8+ T cells. CDR3 length ranges in HIV repertoires were narrower than in controls, and network structure suggested an antigen-experienced repertoire with only a slight naive shift after ART. The samples span the years 2004 to 2017, and the ART regimens used at that time may not be as effective as current regimens. Limited PBMC availability meant only the TCR beta chain was sequenced, without alpha chain pairing. Expanded TRB clones identified before ART initiation dominated the repertoire at all time points, although this dominance fluctuated and declined in many PLHIV after ART. Inferences about post-ART repertoire changes are limited because no data were available on ART adherence, viral resistance or therapy changes. ART initiation was associated with a significant increase in TRB diversity, but diversity stayed significantly below transplant donor controls even after long-term ART.

Regarding this clone: Its antigen target is currently unknown. No per-base quality is available; no much larger clone lies one base away.

Participants were included only if at least one PBMC sample before ART initiation and at least two post-ART samples were available. Treatment was received in the United States of America by all participants with HIV. Before DNA extraction, cryopreserved samples of about 0.95-10 million PBMC were thawed and washed. At the time of the earliest PBMC sample for each participant with HIV, ages ranged from roughly 23 to 60 years. Each participant contributed PBMC samples from 1-4 timepoints before ART initiation and 2-8 timepoints after ART initiation, with a median of 7 samples. For every participant, serial HIV viral load, CD4+ T-cell count, ART history and demographic data were obtained. Genomic DNA was extracted from unsorted PBMC with a Qiagen kit on a QIAcube, processed in batches of 12 samples. The immunoSEQ hsTCRB v3.0 assay was used at survey level resolution for TRB variable region sequencing. A depth of roughly 35,000-50,000 T-cell genomes per sample was targeted for TRB sequencing. An Illumina MiSeq with a v3 150-cycle kit was used to sequence the pooled TRB libraries. The study's processing was this. Analysis of repertoires was carried out in R inside a reproducible Nextflow workflow spanning QC, data transformation and analysis. LymphoSeq2, an R package for exploring AIRR-Seq data, was used to implement custom analyses. A handful of samples that produced fewer than 5000 total TRB sequences were removed, so approximately 190 HIV repertoires were analyzed. Among the 180 to 200 HIV repertoires that were kept, 59 were collected before ART initiation and roughly 130 were collected after ART initiation. Each repertoire was downsampled to 5000 TRB nucleotide sequences, and summary statistics were averaged across 100 downsampling iterations. Only TRB sequences with CDR3 regions of at least seven amino acids were retained for analysis. A Shannon entropy-derived clonality score and the Gini coefficient were used to measure diversity. In repertoire networks, the top 5000 CDR3 amino acid sequences were linked whenever an edit distance of one separated two sequences. GLIPH2 predicted antigen specificity groups and MHC restriction for TRB CDR3 amino acid sequences. Known CMV, EBV, HIV or tissue antigen associations were flagged by matching CDR3 amino acid sequences against VDJdb and McPAS-TCR. Pre-ART, post-ART and control groups were compared with Wilcoxon signed-rank tests and Holm-Bonferroni correction. The table comes from immuneACCESS by way of TCRdb, which keeps in-frame sequences with V and J called. Part of the clones is missing from these tables; in studies checked, under half for an unresolved V gene and the rest for unknown reasons. V, J and clone size were drawn from that table, and D and trimming were deduced from the DNA. The sample contains over 30,000 clones, under 85% of them found a single time. Together, the top ten hold approximately 3.7% of the sample.

The sequence links TRBV27 to TRBJ1-6, and 9 bases in between align with TRBD1. The clonotype was recovered from a middle-aged man with HIV. The starting material was unsorted PBMCs, obtained 3 years after starting antiretroviral therapy. This receptor carries the CDR3 CASSSTGTGFQSYNSPLHF. The DNA sequence is TGTGCCAGCAGTTCTACCGGGACAGGGTTCCAGTCCTATAATTCACCCCTCCACTTT.